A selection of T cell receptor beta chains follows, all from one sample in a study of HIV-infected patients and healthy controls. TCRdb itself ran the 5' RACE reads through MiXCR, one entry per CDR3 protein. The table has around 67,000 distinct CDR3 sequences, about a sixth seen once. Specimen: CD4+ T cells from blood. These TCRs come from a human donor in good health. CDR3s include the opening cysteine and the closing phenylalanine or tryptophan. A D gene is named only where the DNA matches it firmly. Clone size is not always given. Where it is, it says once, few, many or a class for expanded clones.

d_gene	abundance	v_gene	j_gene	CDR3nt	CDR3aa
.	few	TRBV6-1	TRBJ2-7	TGTGCCAGCAGTCCCTTTTCCGGGACTCCAGCCTACGAGCAGTACTTC	CASSPFSGTPAYEQYF
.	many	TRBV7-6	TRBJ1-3	TGTGCCAGCAGCGGACGGCCGGCCAACACCATATATTTT	CASSGRPANTIYF
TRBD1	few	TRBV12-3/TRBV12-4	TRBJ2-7	TGTGCCAGCAGGGGGACCGGGACAGGGAATCACGAGCAGTACTTC	CASRGTGTGNHEQYF
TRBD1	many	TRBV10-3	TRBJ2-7	TGTGCCATCAGTGAGTCTGGTCAGGGGGCCCACGAGCAGTACTTC	CAISESGQGAHEQYF
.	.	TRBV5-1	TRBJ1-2	TGCGCCAGCAGCTTGGACCACCCCAACTATGGCTACACCTTC	CASSLDHPNYGYTF
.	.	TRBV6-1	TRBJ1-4	TGTGCCAGCAGTGTCAATGGGGACGATGAAAAACTGTTTTTT	CASSVNGDDEKLFF
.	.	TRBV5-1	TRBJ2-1	TGCGCCAGCAGCATCGGACAGTACAATGAGCAGTTCTTC	CASSIGQYNEQFF
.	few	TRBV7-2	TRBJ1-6	TGTGCCAGCAGCTTACAACGAGATTTCAATTCACCCCTCCACTTT	CASSLQRDFNSPLHF
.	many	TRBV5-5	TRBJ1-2	TGTGCCAGCAGCTTGTGGAGGGGCGATGGCTACACCTTC	CASSLWRGDGYTF
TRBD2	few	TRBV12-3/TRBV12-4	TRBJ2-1	TGTGCCAGCAGTTTCCAAGCGGGGAATGAGCAGTTCTTC	CASSFQAGNEQFF
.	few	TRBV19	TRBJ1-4	TGTGCCAGTAGTATGAGGACCGGGACCGGGGAAAAACTGTTTTTT	CASSMRTGTGEKLFF
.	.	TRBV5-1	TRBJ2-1	TGCGCCAGCAGCTTGGTAACAGGGCCGGGCAATGAGCAGTTCTTC	CASSLVTGPGNEQFF
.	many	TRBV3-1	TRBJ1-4	TGTGCCAGCAGCCAAGGCCCTGAAAAACTGTTTTTT	CASSQGPEKLFF
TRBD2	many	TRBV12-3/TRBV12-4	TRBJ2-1	TGTGCCAGCAGCCGGACTAGCGGGAGTCTAAGAAATGAGCAGTTCTTC	CASSRTSGSLRNEQFF
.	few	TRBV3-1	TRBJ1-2	TGTGCCAGCAGCCAAGACGTAATTAGCGGGCGCTATGGCTACACCTTC	CASSQDVISGRYGYTF
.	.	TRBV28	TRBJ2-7	TGTGCCAGCATGGGGGCCTACGAGCAGTACTTC	CASMGAYEQYF
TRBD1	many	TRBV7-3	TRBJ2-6	TGTGCCAGCAGCTTGACTCGGACAGGGCTGTCTGGGGCCAACGTCCTGACTTTC	CASSLTRTGLSGANVLTF
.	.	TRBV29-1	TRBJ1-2	TGCAGCGTTGAAGCCCGTCTCAATAACTATGGCTACACCTTC	CSVEARLNNYGYTF
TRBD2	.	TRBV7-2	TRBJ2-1	TGTGCCAGCATCCACGGGACTAGCGGGAATCGCCCTTTCTCCAATGAGCAGTTCTTC	CASIHGTSGNRPFSNEQFF
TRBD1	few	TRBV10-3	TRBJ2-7	TGTGCCATTAAAGACCGGGACAGTCTGACCTACGAGCAGTACTTC	CAIKDRDSLTYEQYF
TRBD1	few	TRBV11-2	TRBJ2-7	TGTGCCAGCAGCGAACCTAACAGGGGGCTAGGGTCCTACGAGCAGTACTTC	CASSEPNRGLGSYEQYF
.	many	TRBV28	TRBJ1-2	TGTGCCAGCAGTTCCCCGACCTCCCCAAACTATGGCTACACCTTC	CASSSPTSPNYGYTF
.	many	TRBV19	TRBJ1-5	TGTGCCAGTAGTATAGATGGACGGGCCCCTCGGGATCAGCCCCAGCATTTT	CASSIDGRAPRDQPQHF
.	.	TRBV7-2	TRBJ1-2	TGTGCCAGCAGCTTCCCTGGTTCAGGGCAATTGGGCTATGGCTACACCTTC	CASSFPGSGQLGYGYTF
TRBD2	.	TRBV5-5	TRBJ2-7	TGTGCCAGCAGCTTCCGACTAGCGGGGGGTTACGAGCAGTACTTC	CASSFRLAGGYEQYF
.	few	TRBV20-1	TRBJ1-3	TGCAGTGCTCCAGGGTCTGGAAACACCATATATTTT	CSAPGSGNTIYF
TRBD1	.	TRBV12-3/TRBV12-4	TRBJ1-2	TGTGCCAGCAGTTTAGCGCTTACAGGGGGCGCGGGCGGCTACACCTTC	CASSLALTGGAGGYTF
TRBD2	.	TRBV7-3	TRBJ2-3	TGTGCCAGCAGGAGGACTAGCGGATTTATGGATACGCAGTATTTT	CASRRTSGFMDTQYF
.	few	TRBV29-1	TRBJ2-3	TGCAGCGTTGCAGGGACCCGGGGTGGTACGCAGTATTTT	CSVAGTRGGTQYF
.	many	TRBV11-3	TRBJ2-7	TGTGCCAGCCGGAAGGGACTCTACGAGCAGTACTTC	CASRKGLYEQYF
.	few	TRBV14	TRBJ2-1	TGTGCCAGCAGCCAAGTCCGGGGGGCCGGGGATGAGCAGTTCTTC	CASSQVRGAGDEQFF
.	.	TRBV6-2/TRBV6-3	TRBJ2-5	TGTGCCAGCAGTTATTCACAGGGTTTTGGGACCCAGTACTTC	CASSYSQGFGTQYF
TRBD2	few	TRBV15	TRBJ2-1	TGTGCCACCAGCGGAGTGCTGGAGCTAGCGGGAGGAAATGAGCAGTTCTTC	CATSGVLELAGGNEQFF
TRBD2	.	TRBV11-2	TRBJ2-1	TGTGCCAGCAGCCCCGGGACTAGCGGGAGCTCCTACAATGAGCAGTTCTTC	CASSPGTSGSSYNEQFF
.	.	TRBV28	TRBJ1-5	TGTGCCAGCAGTTTTGCAGGGAATAGCAATCAGCCCCAGCATTTT	CASSFAGNSNQPQHF
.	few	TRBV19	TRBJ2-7	TGTGCCAGTAGTTTAGGGGACGGGGCCCACTACGAGCAGTACTTC	CASSLGDGAHYEQYF
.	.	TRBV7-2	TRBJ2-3	TGTGCCAGCAGCTTGAACACAGCTAGCACAGATACGCAGTATTTT	CASSLNTASTDTQYF
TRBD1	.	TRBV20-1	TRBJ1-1	TGCAGTGTCCCCGAGAGGGACAGGGGGTTGAACACTGAAGCTTTCTTT	CSVPERDRGLNTEAFF
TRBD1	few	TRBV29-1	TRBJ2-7	TGCAGCGTTGATTGGCAGGGACAGGGGGCGTACGAGCAGTACTTC	CSVDWQGQGAYEQYF
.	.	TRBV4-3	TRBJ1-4	TGCGCCAGCAGCCGGAACTCTCGGGGTGAAAAACTGTTTTTT	CASSRNSRGEKLFF
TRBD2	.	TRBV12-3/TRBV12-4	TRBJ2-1	TGTGCCAGCAGTTTGGTTAGCGGGTACTACAATGAGCAGTTCTTC	CASSLVSGYYNEQFF
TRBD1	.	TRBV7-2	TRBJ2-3	TGTGCCAGCAGCTACAGGGGGGCGGGCACAGATACGCAGTATTTT	CASSYRGAGTDTQYF
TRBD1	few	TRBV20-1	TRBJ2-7	TGCAGTGCTCTGGGACAGGGTCCCTACGAGCAGTACTTC	CSALGQGPYEQYF
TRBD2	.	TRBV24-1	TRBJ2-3	TGTGCCACCAGTACTAGCGGGGGTGCAGATACGCAGTATTTT	CATSTSGGADTQYF
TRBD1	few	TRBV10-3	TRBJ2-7	TGTGCCATCAGTGACCGGGACAGAGAAAGCTACGAGCAGTACTTC	CAISDRDRESYEQYF
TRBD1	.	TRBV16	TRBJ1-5	TGTGCCAGCAGCCCACGAGAGGGGGCAGGCAATCAGCCCCAGCATTTT	CASSPREGAGNQPQHF
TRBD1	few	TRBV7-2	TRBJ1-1	TGTGCCAGCAGGCCGGTTAGGGACAGGGCTGAAGCTTTCTTT	CASRPVRDRAEAFF
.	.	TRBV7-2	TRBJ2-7	TGTGCCAGCAGCTTGGCGCTGGTCGAGCAGTACTTC	CASSLALVEQYF
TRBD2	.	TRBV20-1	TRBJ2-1	TGCAGTGCTAGTCCCTCCGGGACTAGCTCCTACAATGAGCAGTTCTTC	CSASPSGTSSYNEQFF
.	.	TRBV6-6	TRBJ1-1	TGTGCCAGCAGTTACTCCAGGGGAAGCCCTAACACTGAAGCTTTCTTT	CASSYSRGSPNTEAFF